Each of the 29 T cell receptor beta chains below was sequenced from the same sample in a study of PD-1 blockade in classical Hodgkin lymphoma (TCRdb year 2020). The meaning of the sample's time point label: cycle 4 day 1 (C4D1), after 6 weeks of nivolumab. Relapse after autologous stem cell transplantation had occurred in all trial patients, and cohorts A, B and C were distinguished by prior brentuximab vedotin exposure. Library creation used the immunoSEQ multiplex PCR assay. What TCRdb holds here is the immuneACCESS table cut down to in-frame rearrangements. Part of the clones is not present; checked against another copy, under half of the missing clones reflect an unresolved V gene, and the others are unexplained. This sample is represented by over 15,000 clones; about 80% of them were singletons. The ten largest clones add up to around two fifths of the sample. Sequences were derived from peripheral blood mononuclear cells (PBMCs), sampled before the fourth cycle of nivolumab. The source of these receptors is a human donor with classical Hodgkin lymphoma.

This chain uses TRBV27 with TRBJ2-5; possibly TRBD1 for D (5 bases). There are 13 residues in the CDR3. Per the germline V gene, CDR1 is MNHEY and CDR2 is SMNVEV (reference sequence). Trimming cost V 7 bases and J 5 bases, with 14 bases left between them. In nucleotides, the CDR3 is TGTGCCAGCATGGCCCAGGGATCGGAGACCCAGTACTTC. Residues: CASMAQGSETQYF.

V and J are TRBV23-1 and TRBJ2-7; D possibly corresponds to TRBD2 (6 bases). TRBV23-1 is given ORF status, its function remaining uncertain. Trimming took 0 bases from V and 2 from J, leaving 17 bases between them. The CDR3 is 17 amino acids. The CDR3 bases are TGCGCCAGCAGTCAATCGCCTATCTTTGGAGGGACCTACGAGCAGTACTTC. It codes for CASSQSPIFGGTYEQYF.

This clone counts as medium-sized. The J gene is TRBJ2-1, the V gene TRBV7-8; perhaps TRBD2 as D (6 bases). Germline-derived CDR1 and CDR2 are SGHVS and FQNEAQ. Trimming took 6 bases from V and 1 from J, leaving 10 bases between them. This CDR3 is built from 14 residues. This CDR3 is CASSTGGSYNEQFF. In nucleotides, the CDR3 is TGTGCCAGCAGTACTGGGGGGTCCTACAATGAGCAGTTCTTC.

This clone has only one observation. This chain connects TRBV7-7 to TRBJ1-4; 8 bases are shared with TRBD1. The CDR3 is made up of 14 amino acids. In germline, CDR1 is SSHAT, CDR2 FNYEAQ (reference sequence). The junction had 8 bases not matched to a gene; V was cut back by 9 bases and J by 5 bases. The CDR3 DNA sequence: TGTGCCAGACATCCCAGGGGGCTAAATGAAAAACTGTTTTTT. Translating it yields CARHPRGLNEKLFF. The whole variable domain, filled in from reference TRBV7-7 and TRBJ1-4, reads GAGVSQSPRYKVTKRGQDVTLRCDPISSHATLYWYQQALGQGPEFLTYFNYEAQPDKSGLPSDRFSAERPEGSISTLTIQRTEQRDSAMYRCARHPRGLNEKLFFGSGTQLSVL.

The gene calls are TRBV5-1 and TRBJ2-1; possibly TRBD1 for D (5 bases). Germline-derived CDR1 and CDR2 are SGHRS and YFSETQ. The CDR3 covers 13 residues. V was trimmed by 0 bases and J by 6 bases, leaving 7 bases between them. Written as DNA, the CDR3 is TGCGCCAGCAGCTTGGGACAGATCAATGAGCAGTTCTTC. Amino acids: CASSLGQINEQFF.

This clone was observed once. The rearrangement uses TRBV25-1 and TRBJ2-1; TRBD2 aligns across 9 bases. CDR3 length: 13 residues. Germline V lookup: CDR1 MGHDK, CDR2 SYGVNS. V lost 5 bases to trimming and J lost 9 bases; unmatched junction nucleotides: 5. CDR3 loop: CASSHIAGAEQFF. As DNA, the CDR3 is TGTGCCAGCAGTCACATAGCGGGAGCTGAGCAGTTCTTC.

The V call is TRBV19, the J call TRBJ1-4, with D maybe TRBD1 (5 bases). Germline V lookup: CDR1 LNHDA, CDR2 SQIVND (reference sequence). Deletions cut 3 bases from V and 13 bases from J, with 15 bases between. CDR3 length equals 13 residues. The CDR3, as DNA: TGTGCCAGTAGTATTAAGTGGGGACGAGTACTGTTTTTT. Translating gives CASSIKWGRVLFF. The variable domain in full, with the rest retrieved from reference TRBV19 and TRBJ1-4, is DGGITQSPKYLFRKEGQNVTLSCEQNLNHDAMYWYRQDPGQGLRLIYYSQIVNDFQKGDIAEGYSVSREKKESFPLTVTSAQKNPTAFYLCASSIKWGRVLFFGSGTQLSVL.

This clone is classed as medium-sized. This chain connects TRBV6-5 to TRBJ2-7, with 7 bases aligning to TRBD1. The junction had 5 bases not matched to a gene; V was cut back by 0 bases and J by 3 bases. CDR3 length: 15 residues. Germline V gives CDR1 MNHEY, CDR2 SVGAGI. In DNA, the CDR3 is TGTGCCAGCAGTTACTCAGGGACAGACCTCTACGAGCAGTACTTC. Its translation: CASSYSGTDLYEQYF.

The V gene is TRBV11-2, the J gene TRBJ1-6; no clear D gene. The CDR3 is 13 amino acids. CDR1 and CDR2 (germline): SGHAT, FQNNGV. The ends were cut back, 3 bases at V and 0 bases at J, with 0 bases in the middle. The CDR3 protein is CASSFSYNSPLHF. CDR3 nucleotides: TGTGCCAGCAGCTTCTCCTATAATTCACCCCTCCACTTT.

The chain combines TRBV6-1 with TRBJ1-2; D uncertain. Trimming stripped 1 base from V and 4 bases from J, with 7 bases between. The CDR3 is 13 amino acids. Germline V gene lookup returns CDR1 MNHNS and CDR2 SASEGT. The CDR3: CASSEGGIYGYTF. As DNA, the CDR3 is TGTGCCAGCAGTGAAGGTGGCATCTATGGCTACACCTTC.

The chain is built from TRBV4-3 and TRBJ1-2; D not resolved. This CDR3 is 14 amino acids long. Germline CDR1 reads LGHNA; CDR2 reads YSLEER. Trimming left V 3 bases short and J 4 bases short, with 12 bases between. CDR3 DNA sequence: TGCGCCAGCAGCCAGATGGACGGAGTCTATGGCTACACCTTC. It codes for CASSQMDGVYGYTF.

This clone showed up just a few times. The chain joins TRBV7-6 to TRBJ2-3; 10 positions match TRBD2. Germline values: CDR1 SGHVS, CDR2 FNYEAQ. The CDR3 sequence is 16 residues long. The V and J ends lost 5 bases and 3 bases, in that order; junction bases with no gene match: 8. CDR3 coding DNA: TGTGCCAGCAGCCCTCTAGCGGGGGCCAGGACAGATACGCAGTATTTT. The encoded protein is CASSPLAGARTDTQYF. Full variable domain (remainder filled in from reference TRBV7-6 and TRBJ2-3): GAGVSQSPRYKVTKRGQDVALRCDPISGHVSLYWYRQALGQGPEFLTYFNYEAQQDKSGLPNDRFSAERPEGSISTLTIQRTEQRDSAMYRCASSPLAGARTDTQYFGPGTRLTVL.

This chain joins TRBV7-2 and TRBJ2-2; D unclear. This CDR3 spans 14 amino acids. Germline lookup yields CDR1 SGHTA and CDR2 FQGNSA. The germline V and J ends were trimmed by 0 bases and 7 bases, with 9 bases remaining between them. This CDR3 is CASSLAPYGGELFF. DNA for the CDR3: TGTGCCAGCAGCTTAGCGCCATATGGCGGGGAGCTGTTTTTT.

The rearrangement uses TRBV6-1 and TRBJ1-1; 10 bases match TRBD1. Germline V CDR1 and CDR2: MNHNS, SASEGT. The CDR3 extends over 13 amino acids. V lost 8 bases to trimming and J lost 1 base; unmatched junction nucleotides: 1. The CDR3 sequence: CASRDRGNTEAFF. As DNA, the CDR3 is TGTGCCAGCCGGGACAGGGGGAACACTGAAGCTTTCTTT.

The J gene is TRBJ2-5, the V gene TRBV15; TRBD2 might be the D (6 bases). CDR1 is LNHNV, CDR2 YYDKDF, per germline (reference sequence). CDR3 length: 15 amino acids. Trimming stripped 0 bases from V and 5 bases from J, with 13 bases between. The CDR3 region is CATSRDEGGKETQYF. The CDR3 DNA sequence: TGTGCCACCAGCAGAGATGAAGGCGGGAAGGAGACCCAGTACTTC.

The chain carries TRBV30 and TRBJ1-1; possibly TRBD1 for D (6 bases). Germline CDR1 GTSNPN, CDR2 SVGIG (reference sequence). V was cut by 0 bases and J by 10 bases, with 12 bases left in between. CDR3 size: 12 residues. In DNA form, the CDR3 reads TGTGCCTGGAGTGTAGGGGGGGGGACAGCTTTCTTT. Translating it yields CAWSVGGGTAFF.

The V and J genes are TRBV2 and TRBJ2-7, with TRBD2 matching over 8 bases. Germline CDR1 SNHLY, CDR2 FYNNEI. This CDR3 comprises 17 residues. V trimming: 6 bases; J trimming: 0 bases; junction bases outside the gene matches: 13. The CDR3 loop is CASRRGLDGPSSYEQYF. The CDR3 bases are TGTGCCAGCAGGAGGGGACTAGACGGGCCTAGCTCCTACGAGCAGTACTTC. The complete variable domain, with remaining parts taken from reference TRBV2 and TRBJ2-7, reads EPEVTQTPSHQVTQMGQEVILRCVPISNHLYFYWYRQILGQKVEFLVSFYNNEISEKSEIFDDQFSVERPDGSNFTLKIRSTKLEDSAMYFCASRRGLDGPSSYEQYFGPGTRLTVT.

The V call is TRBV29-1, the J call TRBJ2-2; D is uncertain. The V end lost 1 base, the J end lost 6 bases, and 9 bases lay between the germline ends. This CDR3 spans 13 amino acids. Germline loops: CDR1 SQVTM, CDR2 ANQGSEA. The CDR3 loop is CSVEGTWAGELFF. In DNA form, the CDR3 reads TGCAGCGTTGAAGGGACCTGGGCCGGGGAGCTGTTTTTT.

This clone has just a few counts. The CDR3 reads CSGPTGQDGYTF. In DNA, the CDR3 is TGCAGCGGACCGACAGGGCAGGATGGCTACACCTTC. V gene TRBV29-1 combines with J gene TRBJ1-2, with TRBD1 identical over 7 bases. V shed 7 bases and J 6 bases; nucleotides not matched to a gene: 8. The CDR3 runs to 12 residues. CDR1 SQVTM and CDR2 ANQGSEA come from the germline V gene.

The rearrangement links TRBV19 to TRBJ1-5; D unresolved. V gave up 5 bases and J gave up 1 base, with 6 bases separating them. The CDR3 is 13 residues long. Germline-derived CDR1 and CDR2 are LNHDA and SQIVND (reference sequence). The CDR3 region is CASSQSSNQPQHF. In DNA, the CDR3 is TGTGCCAGTAGTCAATCGAGCAATCAGCCCCAGCATTTT.

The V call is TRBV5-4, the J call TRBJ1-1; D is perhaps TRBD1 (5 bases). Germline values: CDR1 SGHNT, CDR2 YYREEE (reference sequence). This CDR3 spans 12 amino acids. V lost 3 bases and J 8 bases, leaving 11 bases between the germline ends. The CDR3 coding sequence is TGTGCCAGCAGCTCGGCGGGGGGAGAAGCTTTCTTT. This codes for CASSSAGGEAFF.

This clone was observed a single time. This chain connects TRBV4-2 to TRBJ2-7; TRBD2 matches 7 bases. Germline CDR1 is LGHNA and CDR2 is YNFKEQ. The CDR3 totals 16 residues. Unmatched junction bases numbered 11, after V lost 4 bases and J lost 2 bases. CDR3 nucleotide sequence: TGTGCCAGCAGCCCGGTTTTGAGCGGGGAAGCCTACGAGCAGTACTTC. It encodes CASSPVLSGEAYEQYF.

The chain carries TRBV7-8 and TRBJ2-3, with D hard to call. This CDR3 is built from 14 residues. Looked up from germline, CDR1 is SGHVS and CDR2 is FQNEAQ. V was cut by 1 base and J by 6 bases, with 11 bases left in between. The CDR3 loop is CASSLDRPLDTQYF. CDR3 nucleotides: TGTGCCAGCAGCTTAGACCGACCGTTGGATACGCAGTATTTT.

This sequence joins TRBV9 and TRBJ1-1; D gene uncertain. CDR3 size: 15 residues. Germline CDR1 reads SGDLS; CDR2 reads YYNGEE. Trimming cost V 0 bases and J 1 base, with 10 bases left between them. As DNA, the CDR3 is TGTGCCAGCAGCGTAGAGGCAGCTAAGAACACTGAAGCTTTCTTT. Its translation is CASSVEAAKNTEAFF.

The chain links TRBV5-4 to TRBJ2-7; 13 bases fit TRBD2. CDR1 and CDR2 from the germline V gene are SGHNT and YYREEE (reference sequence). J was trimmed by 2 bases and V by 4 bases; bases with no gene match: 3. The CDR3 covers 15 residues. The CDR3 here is CASSLGLAGAYEQYF. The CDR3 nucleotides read TGTGCCAGCAGCCTCGGACTAGCGGGGGCCTACGAGCAGTACTTC.

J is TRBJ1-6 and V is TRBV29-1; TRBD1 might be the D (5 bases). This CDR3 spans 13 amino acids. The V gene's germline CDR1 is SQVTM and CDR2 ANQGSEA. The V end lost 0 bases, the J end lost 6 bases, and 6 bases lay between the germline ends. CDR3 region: CSVEEDSNSPLHF. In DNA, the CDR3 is TGCAGCGTTGAAGAAGACAGTAATTCACCCCTCCACTTT. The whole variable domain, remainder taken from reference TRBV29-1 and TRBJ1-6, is SAVISQKPSRDICQRGTSLTIQCQVDSQVTMMFWYRQQPGQSLTLIATANQGSEATYESGFVIDKFPISRPNLTFSTLTVSNMSPEDSSIYLCSVEEDSNSPLHFGNGTRLTVT.

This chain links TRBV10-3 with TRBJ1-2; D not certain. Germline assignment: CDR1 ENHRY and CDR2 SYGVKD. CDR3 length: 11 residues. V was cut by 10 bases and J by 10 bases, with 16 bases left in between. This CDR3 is CASSGGLDYTF. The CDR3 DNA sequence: TGTGCCAGCAGCGGCGGTTTGGACTACACCTTC.

The CDR3 reads CASGYGSAGEPNTDTQYF. In DNA form, the CDR3 reads TGTGCCAGCGGGTACGGCTCGGCGGGAGAGCCAAACACAGATACGCAGTATTTT. This chain joins TRBV9 and TRBJ2-3, with TRBD2 matching 7 bases. V gave up 7 bases and J gave up 2 bases; unmatched junction bases: 19. The CDR3 length is 18 residues. Germline loops: CDR1 SGDLS, CDR2 YYNGEE.

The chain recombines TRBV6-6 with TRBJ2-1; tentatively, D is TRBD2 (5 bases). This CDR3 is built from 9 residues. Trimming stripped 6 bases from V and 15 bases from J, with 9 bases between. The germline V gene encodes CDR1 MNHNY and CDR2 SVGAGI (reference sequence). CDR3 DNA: TGTGCCAGCAGCCCGAGGGTGTTCTTC. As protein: CASSPRVFF.